This record looks at one TCR beta chain sequence and its context. These data belong to a study of blood T cell repertoires in COVID-19. Study-level information: The study drew acute and convalescent COVID-19 samples from the United States, Italy and Spain.

Authors' processing steps: Reference gene primers were amplified, and this amplification served to estimate nucleated cell counts. Measured with immunoSEQ multiplex PCR; TCRdb has only the in-frame clones, and not every one. V, J and clone size are taken as reported in that table, and D and trimming were inferred from the DNA itself. The sample includes roughly 80,000 clones, 80% to 90% seen only once; the top ten take 15% to 20%. Germline assignment: CDR1 ENHRY and CDR2 SYGVKD. CDR3 size: 18 residues. V dropped 2 bases and J dropped 4 bases, with 18 bases sitting between them. The specimen sequenced was peripheral blood. This receptor was identified in a woman aged 60 to 75 with acute or convalescent COVID-19. This chain links TRBV10-3 with TRBJ2-6, with TRBD2 as a possible D gene (5 bases). DNA of the CDR3: TGTGCCATCAGTGAGGCTGGAGGCAGGCGAGGAGGGGCCAACGTCCTGACTTTC. It specifies CAISEAGGRRGGANVLTF.